The next 15 T cell receptor beta chains were all read from a single sample in a study of CD8 T cells in Susac syndrome. The RNA, about 0.45 to 1 ug, was put through reverse transcription using random hexamers. TCRdb re-called the immunoSEQ multiplex PCR reads with MiXCR, one entry per CDR3 protein. The sample records 250,000 to 300,000 distinct CDR3 sequences, 85% being singletons. The sequenced material came from CD8+ T cells from PBMCs. The receptors here all came from a human donor with multiple sclerosis.

J is TRBJ2-2 and V is TRBV30; a possible D gene is TRBD2 (6 bases). The CDR3 is 13 residues long. Germline loops: CDR1 GTSNPN, CDR2 SVGIG (reference sequence). V shed 8 bases and J shed 2 bases, with 12 bases lying between them. Here the CDR3 DNA reads TGTGCCCGGGGACTCCGTAACACCGGGGAGCTGTTTTTT. Translated: CARGLRNTGELFF.

The V and J genes are TRBV2 and TRBJ2-7; D gene unclear. V was clipped by 4 bases and J by 3 bases, with 1 base between them. Looked up from germline, CDR1 is SNHLY and CDR2 is FYNNEI. The CDR3 extends over 10 amino acids. The CDR3: CASSGYEQYF. DNA of the CDR3: TGTGCCAGCAGTGGCTACGAGCAGTACTTC. The full variable domain, its missing parts supplied by reference TRBV2 and TRBJ2-7, is EPEVTQTPSHQVTQMGQEVILRCVPISNHLYFYWYRQILGQKVEFLVSFYNNEISEKSEIFDDQFSVERPDGSNFTLKIRSTKLEDSAMYFCASSGYEQYFGPGTRLTVT.

This chain uses TRBV7-2 with TRBJ1-4; TRBD1 agrees at 9 bases. This CDR3 spans 14 amino acids. Trimming took 3 bases from V and 6 from J; bases not matched to a gene: 2. Germline loops: CDR1 SGHTA, CDR2 FQGNSA. CDR3 loop: CASSFDRGDEKLFF. The CDR3 DNA reads as TGTGCCAGCAGCTTCGACAGGGGGGATGAAAAACTGTTTTTT.

The chain has TRBV28 and TRBJ1-5, with 7 bases that match TRBD1. CDR1 is MDHEN and CDR2 is SYDVKM in the germline V gene. There are 13 residues in the CDR3. Trimming took 6 bases from V and 2 from J; bases not matched to a gene: 1. This CDR3 reads CASRGTGNQPQHF. For the CDR3, the DNA is TGTGCCAGCAGGGGGACAGGCAATCAGCCCCAGCATTTT.

In DNA form, the CDR3 reads TGTGCCAGTAGTATAGAAGCGGGAGGTTACTACGAGCAGTACTTC. It encodes CASSIEAGGYYEQYF. This chain uses TRBV19 with TRBJ2-7; 9 nucleotides align to TRBD2. The germline V gene encodes CDR1 LNHDA and CDR2 SQIVND (reference sequence). Trimming removed 0 bases from V and 3 bases from J; junction bases left unmatched: 3. The CDR3 is 15 residues long. Complete variable domain (other parts from reference TRBV19 and TRBJ2-7): DGGITQSPKYLFRKEGQNVTLSCEQNLNHDAMYWYRQDPGQGLRLIYYSQIVNDFQKGDIAEGYSVSREKKESFPLTVTSAQKNPTAFYLCASSIEAGGYYEQYFGPGTRLTVT.

This clonotype was recorded only once. V gene TRBV7-2 combines with J gene TRBJ2-3; TRBD2 matches at 7 bases. V shed 4 bases, J shed 3 bases, and the junction held 4 bases outside the gene matches. The CDR3 is 14 residues long. The germline V gene encodes CDR1 SGHTA and CDR2 FQGNSA. The CDR3 loop is CASSSYGGTDTQYF. In DNA, the CDR3 is TGTGCCAGCAGCTCCTACGGGGGGACAGATACGCAGTATTTT.

The rearrangement joins TRBV2 to TRBJ1-2; unclear D gene. The CDR3 contains 12 residues. The V gene's germline CDR1 is SNHLY and CDR2 FYNNEI. Trimming took 4 bases from V and 5 from J, leaving 8 bases between them. CDR3 in amino acids: CASSGGIYGYTF. The CDR3, as DNA: TGTGCCAGCAGTGGGGGAATATATGGCTACACCTTC.

The chain couples TRBV27 to TRBJ2-3; TRBD2 is a possible D gene (5 bases). CDR1 MNHEY and CDR2 SMNVEV come from the germline V gene (reference sequence). V lost 4 bases and J 6 bases, leaving 11 bases between the germline ends. This CDR3 region has 13 residues. CDR3 DNA sequence: TGTGCCAGCAGTTCGGGGTTGGGGGATACGCAGTATTTT. Amino acids: CASSSGLGDTQYF.

The V call is TRBV4-1, the J call TRBJ2-1; D unclear. The germline V and J ends were trimmed by 2 bases and 9 bases, with 14 bases remaining between them. This CDR3 has 14 residues. The germline V gene encodes CDR1 MGHRA and CDR2 YSYEKL. CDR3 residues: CASSQIPRTGEQFF. In DNA, the CDR3 is TGCGCCAGCAGCCAAATCCCTAGAACGGGTGAGCAGTTCTTC.

This clonotype occurred once. This chain uses TRBV27 with TRBJ1-5; 7 bases agree with TRBD1. Germline V gene data show CDR1 as MNHEY and CDR2 as SMNVEV (reference sequence). The length of the CDR3 is 14 residues. The V gene end was trimmed by 5 bases and the J gene end by 7 bases; junction bases not matched to a gene: 8. In DNA, the CDR3 is TGTGCCAGCAGTAGCCGACAGGGAGACCAGCCCCAGCATTTT. Residues: CASSSRQGDQPQHF.

V gene TRBV9 combines with J gene TRBJ2-1, with TRBD1 matching over 9 bases. The CDR3 extends over 15 amino acids. V lost 5 bases to trimming and J lost 8 bases; unmatched junction nucleotides: 11. The V gene's germline CDR1 is SGDLS and CDR2 YYNGEE. The CDR3 reads CASSPQARQGDEQFF. In DNA, the CDR3 is TGTGCCAGCAGTCCGCAGGCTAGACAGGGGGATGAGCAGTTCTTC.

This chain connects TRBV28 to TRBJ2-7; 9 bases match TRBD2. J was trimmed by 0 bases and V by 3 bases; bases with no gene match: 9. Germline CDR1 reads MDHEN; CDR2 reads SYDVKM. This CDR3 spans 17 amino acids. CDR3 sequence: CASSFKTSGDVSYEQYF. In DNA, the CDR3 is TGTGCCAGCAGTTTTAAGACTAGCGGAGACGTCTCCTACGAGCAGTACTTC.

The V call is TRBV3-1, the J call TRBJ2-3, with D possibly being TRBD2 (5 bases). Germline CDR1 and CDR2: LGHDT and YNNKEL (reference sequence). The CDR3 totals 14 residues. Trimming pared 4 bases from V and 5 bases from J, leaving 13 bases between. In DNA, the CDR3 is TGTGCCAGCAGCCCTCAGAGAGGGAAAGATACGCAGTATTTT. This codes for CASSPQRGKDTQYF.

The chain recombines TRBV9 with TRBJ2-1, with 8 nucleotides matching TRBD2. CDR3 length equals 17 residues. The ends lost 4 bases at V and 6 bases at J; junction bases unmatched: 15. The germline gives CDR1 SGDLS, CDR2 YYNGEE. CDR3: CASSPLQSSGKVNEQFF. The CDR3 coding sequence is TGTGCCAGCAGCCCCCTACAGAGTAGCGGGAAAGTCAATGAGCAGTTCTTC.

This clonotype was detected only a few times. This chain links TRBV4-2 with TRBJ2-7; the D is unclear. Germline CDR1 and CDR2: LGHNA and YNFKEQ. With 1 base removed from V and 3 bases from J, the gap between germline ends came to 7 bases. The CDR3 sequence is 13 residues long. CDR3 sequence: CASSQGLSYEQYF. The CDR3 DNA is TGTGCCAGCAGCCAAGGGCTCAGCTACGAGCAGTACTTC.